This is a list of T cell receptor beta chains from one sample in a study of T cell responses to AZD1222 COVID-19 vaccine. Libraries were prepared by immunoSEQ multiplex PCR; TCRdb keeps only in-frame clonotypes and omits some of them. Of fewer than 35,000 clones detected, about nine tenths appear once; the ten largest clones hold less than 55%. The sequencing here drew on peripheral blood, taken on day 0 of AZD1222 vaccination. The receptor set was obtained from an adult in good health. Both conserved end residues are part of each CDR3. Each record gives: J gene, clone size, CDR3 length, V gene, D gene, CDR3 DNA, CDR3 protein. D genes are given only for firm matches. Some rows mark clone size as missing; the rest say once, few, many or name a class of expanded clone.

>TRBJ2-3|NA|18|TRBV3-1/TRBV3-2|TRBD2
TGTGCCAGCAGCCAATCTCCTAGCGGGGACTCCTTCACAGATACGCAGTATTTT
CASSQSPSGDSFTDTQYF
>TRBJ1-1|NA|11|TRBV6-5|NA
TGTGCCAGCAGGGCAGGCTTCGAAGCTTTCTTT
CASRAGFEAFF
>TRBJ1-1|NA|11|TRBV12-5|NA
TGTGCTAGTGGACTGGGGGGGTTAGCTTTCTTT
CASGLGGLAFF
>TRBJ1-3|NA|13|TRBV11-2|NA
TGTGCCAGCAGCTTCGACCAGGGAAACATAGTATATTTT
CASSFDQGNIVYF
>TRBJ2-1|NA|15|TRBV11-3|TRBD1
TGTGCCAGCAGCTCAACAGGGGGCACAAGCAATGAGCAGTTCTTC
CASSSTGGTSNEQFF
>TRBJ1-1|NA|11|TRBV10-2|NA
TGCGCCAGCACCAGCACAATTGAAGCTTTCTTT
CASTSTIEAFF
>TRBJ2-2|NA|14|TRBV11-3|TRBD1
TGTGCCAGCAGGGGGACAGGATACACCGGGGAGCTGTTTTTT
CASRGTGYTGELFF
>TRBJ1-6|NA|15|TRBV5-6|TRBD1
TGTGCCAGCAGCTTGGGAGACAGGGATAATTCACCCCTCCACTTT
CASSLGDRDNSPLHF
>TRBJ2-1|NA|13|TRBV5-1|NA
TGCGCCAGCAGCTTAAGAGCTTACAATGAGCAGTTCTTC
CASSLRAYNEQFF
>TRBJ1-6|once|19|TRBV4-3|NA
TGCGCCAGCAGCCAAAACTCCCAGGGGCTTAGCTCCTATAATTCACCCCTCCACTTT
CASSQNSQGLSSYNSPLHF
>TRBJ1-2|NA|12|TRBV25-1|NA
TGTGCCAGCAGTGGCGGACCGGGAGGCTACACCTTC
CASSGGPGGYTF
>TRBJ2-5|few|15|TRBV20-1|TRBD2
TGCAGTGCTAGTTGGGATAGCGGGACCCAAGAGACCCAGTACTTC
CSASWDSGTQETQYF
>TRBJ2-5|once|17|TRBV29-1|TRBD2
TGCAGCGTTTTGGGGCTAGCGGGGGGGCGAGTTGAAGAGACCCAGTACTTC
CSVLGLAGGRVEETQYF
>TRBJ2-5|NA|13|TRBV7-2|NA
TGTGCCAGCAGCTTACAGGGACAAGAGACCCAGTACTTC
CASSLQGQETQYF
>TRBJ2-5|NA|14|TRBV3-1/TRBV3-2|TRBD2
TGTGCCAGCAGCCACCTCCGGGGGGAAGAGACCCAGTACTTC
CASSHLRGEETQYF
>TRBJ1-4|NA|11|TRBV12-3/TRBV12-4|NA
TGTGCCAGCAGTTTGAGTGAAAAACTGTTTTTT
CASSLSEKLFF
>TRBJ2-7|NA|15|TRBV27|NA
TGTGCCAGCAGCATCGCTTTCACAGGGAACTACGAGCAGTACTTC
CASSIAFTGNYEQYF
>TRBJ2-2|NA|16|TRBV5-1|TRBD2
TGCGCCAGCAGCTTGGGACCTAGCGGGGTTACCGGGGAGCTGTTTTTT
CASSLGPSGVTGELFF
>TRBJ1-6|NA|18|TRBV6-6|TRBD1
TGTGCCAGCAGTCGGACAGGGGCCTCTATCGACGGAAATTCACCCCTCCACTTT
CASSRTGASIDGNSPLHF
>TRBJ1-2|NA|15|TRBV19|TRBD1
TGTGCCAGTAGGTCAACAGGGGCACCTAACTATGGCTACACCTTC
CASRSTGAPNYGYTF
>TRBJ1-5|NA|14|TRBV19|NA
TGTGCCAGTAGTATCACAGGGATCGATCAGCCCCAGCATTTT
CASSITGIDQPQHF
>TRBJ2-1|NA|14|TRBV11-2|NA
TGTGCCAGCAGCTTGTCTGGGGGTTACAATGAGCAGTTCTTC
CASSLSGGYNEQFF
>TRBJ1-1|once|13|TRBV5-5|NA
TGTGCCAGCAGCTTGGAGGGGTTTACTGAAGCTTTCTTT
CASSLEGFTEAFF
>TRBJ1-1|NA|17|TRBV7-9|NA
TGTGCCAGCAGCACCATCCGACCGCGCTATGAGGGGACTGAAGCTTTCTTT
CASSTIRPRYEGTEAFF
>TRBJ2-7|NA|15|TRBV4-2|TRBD1
TGTGCCAGCAGCCAAGAGAGTGGCAGGGGGTACGAGCAGTACTTC
CASSQESGRGYEQYF
>TRBJ1-5|NA|14|TRBV18|NA
TGTGCCAGCTCACCAGGGGGGAAGGGTCAGCCCCAGCATTTT
CASSPGGKGQPQHF
>TRBJ1-1|NA|13|TRBV14|NA
TGTGCCAGCAGCCAAGCGGGCTCATTGGGGGCTTTCTTT
CASSQAGSLGAFF
>TRBJ2-2|NA|14|TRBV19|NA
TGTGCCAGTAGTCCCCGGGCCGACACCGGGGAGCTGTTTTTT
CASSPRADTGELFF
>TRBJ2-7|NA|14|TRBV10-2|TRBD1
TGCGCCAGCAAAGGTGGACAGGGAAGGTACGAGCAGTACTTC
CASKGGQGRYEQYF
>TRBJ2-2|NA|12|TRBV24-1|TRBD2
TGTGCCACCGCGGGGGGCGCCGGGGAGCTGTTTTTT
CATAGGAGELFF
>TRBJ1-6|NA|13|TRBV2|NA
TGTGCCAGCCTTTTGGCCTATAATTCACCCCTCCACTTT
CASLLAYNSPLHF
>TRBJ2-5|once|11|TRBV6-5|NA
TGTGCCAGCATGCAGGGAGAGACCCAGTACTTC
CASMQGETQYF
>TRBJ2-3|NA|15|TRBV5-1|NA
TGCGCCAGCAGCTTGTTGGCCAGGGGTACAGATACGCAGTATTTT
CASSLLARGTDTQYF
>TRBJ2-1|NA|12|TRBV10-2|NA
TGCGCCAGCAGTGGTGCAGGCAATGAGCAGTTCTTC
CASSGAGNEQFF
>TRBJ2-2|NA|17|TRBV4-1|NA
TGCGCCAGCAGCCAAGATCGTGGGGGCGGTCGAACCGGGGAGCTGTTTTTT
CASSQDRGGGRTGELFF
>TRBJ2-5|NA|16|TRBV7-2|TRBD2
TGTGCCAGCAGCCTACTAGCGGGGGTTTCCACGGAGACCCAGTACTTC
CASSLLAGVSTETQYF
>TRBJ1-6|NA|13|TRBV19|NA
TGTGCCAGTCGGGGAAACTATAATTCACCCCTCCACTTT
CASRGNYNSPLHF
>TRBJ1-5|NA|15|TRBV16|TRBD1
TGTGCCAGCAGCCAAGACAGGGCGTCCAATCAGCCCCAGCATTTT
CASSQDRASNQPQHF
>TRBJ2-1|NA|15|TRBV9|TRBD1
TGTGCCAGCAGCTCCCAGGACAGGAGTTACAATGAGCAGTTCTTC
CASSSQDRSYNEQFF
>TRBJ1-3|NA|13|TRBV7-2|NA
TGTGCCAGCAGCCCCTCCGGGGGAAACACCATATATTTT
CASSPSGGNTIYF
>TRBJ2-2|NA|14|TRBV5-4|TRBD1
TGTGCCAGCAGCGGGACAGGAAACACCGGGGAGCTGTTTTTT
CASSGTGNTGELFF
>TRBJ1-5|NA|13|TRBV6-5|NA
TGTGCCAGCAGGGAGGGTAGCAATCAGCCCCAGCATTTT
CASREGSNQPQHF
>TRBJ1-1|NA|13|TRBV30|NA
TGTGCCGTTCGGGGCGGACGTGACACTGAAGCTTTCTTT
CAVRGGRDTEAFF
>TRBJ2-1|NA|14|TRBV7-2|TRBD2
TGTGCCAGCACGGGACTAGCGGGCTACAATGAGCAGTTCTTC
CASTGLAGYNEQFF
>TRBJ1-6|NA|14|TRBV14|NA
TGTGCCAGCAGCCAAGAGGTCGTTAGTTCACCCCTCCACTTT
CASSQEVVSSPLHF
>TRBJ1-5|few|18|TRBV11-2|NA
TGTGCCAGCAGCTCCAACCCCACTTTGGGCCGGGCGGGGGCAGCCCCAGCATTT
CASSSNPTLGRAGAAPAF
>TRBJ2-5|few|16|TRBV27|TRBD2
TGTGCCAGTAGGGCGTATACTAGCGGGGTACAAGAGACCCAGTACTTC
CASRAYTSGVQETQYF
>TRBJ1-5|NA|15|TRBV5-8|NA
TGTGCCAGCAGCTTGGCAGGGAGAAGCAATCAGCCCCAGCATTTT
CASSLAGRSNQPQHF
>TRBJ2-7|NA|15|TRBV7-2|NA
TGTGCCAGCAGCTTAGCGCTAGGTTCCTCAGGCGAGCAGTACTTC
CASSLALGSSGEQYF
>TRBJ2-3|NA|15|TRBV3-1/TRBV3-2|TRBD1
TGTGCCAGCAGCCAAGACAGGGGGCGGTCAGATACGCAGTATTTT
CASSQDRGRSDTQYF
>TRBJ1-2|NA|13|TRBV18|TRBD1
TGTGCCAGCTCACCACCCGACAGGGAGGGCTACACCTTC
CASSPPDREGYTF
>TRBJ2-7|NA|16|TRBV7-9|TRBD1
TGTGCCAGCAGCTTAGCTTTAGGTGACAGGGCCTACGAGCAGTACTTC
CASSLALGDRAYEQYF
>TRBJ2-5|NA|14|TRBV18|NA
TGTGCCAGCTCACCACCCTCAGTACAAGAGACCCAGTACTTC
CASSPPSVQETQYF